This entry lists 18 T cell receptor beta chains sequenced from one sample in a study of vaccination effects on CD4 cells after COVID-19. No antigen has been identified for these receptors. Clones were read by immunoSEQ multiplex PCR, and TCRdb kept only the in-frame ones, dropping some. The sample has around 83,000 clones, roughly 80% seen once. Pools of viral peptides were used by the ViraFEST assay to expand antigen-specific CD4+ T cells ahead of sequencing. A roughly ten-day culture period preceded the isolation of CD4+ T cells. The source material was CD4+ T cells from PBMCs cultured with HCoV-229E spike peptides, sampled before COVID-19 vaccination. The receptors were gathered from a human donor who received a COVID-19 vaccine.

V usage is TRBV27 and J usage is TRBJ1-5; D is possibly TRBD1 (5 bases). The V gene's germline CDR1 is MNHEY and CDR2 SMNVEV (reference sequence). The germline V and J ends were trimmed by 6 bases and 0 bases, with 18 bases remaining between them. This CDR3 has 17 amino acids. CDR3 bases: TGTGCCAGCAGGCCTACAGGCACCGATTATAGCAATCAGCCCCAGCATTTT. Protein product: CASRPTGTDYSNQPQHF.

CDR3 DNA sequence: TGTGCCAGTAGTATATCTGGACAGTATAGCAATCAGCCCCAGCATTTT. Its protein is CASSISGQYSNQPQHF. The genes are TRBV19 and TRBJ1-5; D is perhaps TRBD1 (6 bases). Trimming left V 2 bases short and J 0 bases short, with 11 bases between. CDR1 LNHDA and CDR2 SQIVND come from the germline V gene (reference sequence). CDR3 size: 16 residues.

The chain has TRBV28 and TRBJ1-3; 9 nucleotides align to TRBD1. The CDR3 is made up of 17 amino acids. The J segment lost 0 bases and the V segment lost 5 bases, leaving 8 bases of the junction unmatched. The germline CDR1 and CDR2 sequences are MDHEN and SYDVKM. This chain's CDR3 is CASSPVGQGHSGNTIYF. For the CDR3, the DNA is TGTGCCAGCAGTCCCGTCGGACAGGGGCACTCTGGAAACACCATATATTTT.

This clone came up a few times. The CDR3 here is CASSRQGLSTEAFF. In nucleotides, the CDR3 is TGTGCCAGCAGCCGACAGGGGTTGAGCACTGAAGCTTTCTTT. The J gene is TRBJ1-1, the V gene TRBV3-1 (or the pseudogene TRBV3-2); TRBD1 aligns across 8 bases. Germline V lookup: CDR1 LGHDT, CDR2 YNNKEL (reference sequence). After removal of 4 bases from V and 4 bases from J, the junction contained 5 bases not matched to a gene. The CDR3 spans 14 residues.

The DNA of the CDR3 is TGTGCCAGCAGTTACTCCTCGAGCGGGGGTGGGGAGACCCAGTACTTC. Its protein product is CASSYSSSGGGETQYF. The rearrangement uses TRBV6-5 and TRBJ2-5; 8 nucleotides line up with TRBD2. The CDR3 has 16 amino acids. The J segment lost 5 bases and the V segment lost 0 bases, leaving 8 bases of the junction unmatched. The germline V gene encodes CDR1 MNHEY and CDR2 SVGAGI.

The V call is TRBV7-2, the J call TRBJ2-7; 7 positions match TRBD2. Trimming at V came to 1 base and at J to 5 bases, leaving 2 bases not matched to a gene. Per the germline V gene, CDR1 is SGHTA and CDR2 is FQGNSA. The CDR3 has 13 amino acids. DNA of the CDR3: TGTGCCAGCAGCTTAGTTCGGGGGGACGAGCAGTACGTC. Residues: CASSLVRGDEQYV.

The rearrangement joins TRBV6-5 to TRBJ2-1; possible D gene TRBD2, 6 bases. The V gene's germline CDR1 is MNHEY and CDR2 SVGAGI. The CDR3 has 16 residues. V gave up 2 bases and J gave up 6 bases, with 17 bases separating them. CDR3 bases: TGTGCCAGCAGTTACGGGGGGAGAATCAATCTCAATGAGCAGTTCTTC. Its translation: CASSYGGRINLNEQFF.

The chain carries TRBV2 and TRBJ2-5; 7 positions match TRBD2. Germline V gives CDR1 SNHLY, CDR2 FYNNEI. The CDR3 runs to 16 residues. V lost 2 bases to trimming and J lost 5 bases; unmatched junction nucleotides: 11. The CDR3 DNA reads TGTGCCAGCAGTGAACCCGGCGGGGGAGGGATGGAGACCCAGTACTTC. Its protein is CASSEPGGGGMETQYF.

The V gene is TRBV18, the J gene TRBJ2-2, with 9 positions matching TRBD1. This CDR3 region has 14 residues. Germline V gene lookup returns CDR1 KGHSH and CDR2 LQKENI. After removal of 2 bases from V and 7 bases from J, the junction contained 2 bases not matched to a gene. CDR3 coding DNA: TGTGCCAGCTCACCAGGGACAGGGAGCGGGGAGCTGTTTTTT. It specifies CASSPGTGSGELFF. The whole variable domain, remainder taken from reference TRBV18 and TRBJ2-2, is NAGVMQNPRHLVRRRGQEARLRCSPMKGHSHVYWYRQLPEEGLKFMVYLQKENIIDESGMPKERFSAEFPKEGPSILRIQQVVRGDSAAYFCASSPGTGSGELFFGEGSRLTVL.

The gene calls are TRBV9 and TRBJ1-6, with D unclear. CDR1 SGDLS and CDR2 YYNGEE come from the germline V gene. CDR3 length: 15 residues. The ends were cut back, 0 bases at V and 7 bases at J, with 11 bases in the middle. The CDR3: CASSVEGSENSPLHF. CDR3 nucleotides: TGTGCCAGCAGCGTAGAAGGGTCGGAGAATTCACCCCTCCACTTT.

The chain couples TRBV28 to TRBJ2-2, with D possibly matching TRBD2 (10 bases). CDR1 and CDR2 (germline): MDHEN, SYDVKM. V gave up 5 bases and J gave up 4 bases, with 32 bases separating them. CDR3 length: 21 amino acids. Written as DNA, the CDR3 is TGTGCCAGCAGTCCCGGACAGGGGAGGAGCGGGGGGGCCTCGAGCACCGGGGAGCTGTTTTTT. Protein product: CASSPGQGRSGGASSTGELFF.

The gene calls are TRBV6-5 and TRBJ1-3; no definite D call. V was clipped by 2 bases and J by 1 base, with 9 bases between them. The V gene's germline CDR1 is MNHEY and CDR2 SVGAGI. CDR3 length: 15 amino acids. CDR3 coding DNA: TGTGCCAGCAGTTACGATTGGGGATCTGGAAACACCATATATTTT. It specifies CASSYDWGSGNTIYF.

J is TRBJ1-2 and V is TRBV12-3 or TRBV12-4; no reliable D call. Trimming removed 5 bases from V and 2 bases from J, with 9 bases in between. The CDR3 runs 13 residues. CDR3 sequence: CASSPLGNYGYTF. The CDR3 coding sequence is TGTGCCAGCAGTCCCTTGGGGAACTATGGCTACACCTTC.

This chain uses TRBV24-1 with TRBJ2-2; TRBD1 agrees at 10 bases. The CDR3 is made up of 15 amino acids. Germline loops: CDR1 KGHDR, CDR2 SFDVKD. V was pared by 4 bases and J by 7 bases, with 5 bases of the junction left unmatched. CDR3 residues: CATSEAGTGVGELFF. DNA for the CDR3: TGTGCCACCAGTGAGGCCGGGACAGGGGTCGGGGAGCTGTTTTTT.

V is TRBV15 and J is TRBJ1-2; D is perhaps TRBD1 (6 bases). CDR3 size: 14 residues. The V end was cut by 0 bases, the J end by 5 bases, with 10 bases between. Germline CDR1 LNHNV, CDR2 YYDKDF (reference sequence). The CDR3 sequence is CATSRESQGYGYTF. The CDR3 region has the DNA TGTGCCACCAGCAGAGAATCACAGGGATATGGCTACACCTTC.

This clone was observed a single time. The rearrangement uses TRBV27 and TRBJ2-1; D ambiguous. V was trimmed by 8 bases and J by 5 bases, leaving 19 bases between them. The CDR3 spans 15 residues. Germline V gives CDR1 MNHEY, CDR2 SMNVEV (reference sequence). CDR3 residues: CASRPRPPADNEQFF. The CDR3 DNA reads as TGTGCCAGCCGGCCACGGCCTCCTGCGGACAATGAGCAGTTCTTC.

The V call is TRBV5-1, the J call TRBJ2-3, with 8 bases aligning to TRBD1. Germline-derived CDR1 and CDR2 are SGHRS and YFSETQ. V shed 4 bases and J 3 bases; nucleotides not matched to a gene: 10. The CDR3 contains 16 residues. The CDR3: CASSRDRGQRTDTQYF. For the CDR3, the DNA is TGCGCCAGCAGCCGAGACAGGGGACAGAGGACAGATACGCAGTATTTT.

The chain uses TRBV5-8 and TRBJ2-5, with 9 bases matching TRBD2. With 7 bases clipped from V and 4 bases from J, the junction kept 14 bases outside the gene matches. There are 16 residues in the CDR3. Germline CDR1 is SGHTS and CDR2 is YDEGEE. The CDR3 DNA reads as TGTGCCAGCCCCGACCTTCCGGGACTAGCCCCAGAGACCCAGTACTTC. Translated: CASPDLPGLAPETQYF.